This TCR beta chain was recovered during a study of blood T cell repertoires in COVID-19. Study information: The United States, Italy and Spain were the sources of the acute and convalescent COVID-19 samples.

The Seattle site enrolled patients during active infection and followed them longitudinally. This table comes from immunoSEQ multiplex PCR, and its TCRdb copy is limited to in-frame clones, with some not included. The data contain 250,000 to 400,000 clones, approximately 90% of them singletons. The sequence came from a woman in her thirties with COVID-19, enrolled during active disease. The sample taken for sequencing was peripheral blood.

The CDR3 is CASSFQGQTYNSPLHF. The CDR3, as DNA: TGTGCCAGCAGCTTCCAGGGGCAGACCTATAATTCACCCCTCCACTTT. The J gene is TRBJ1-6, the V gene TRBV11-3; D is possibly TRBD1 (6 bases). Germline loops: CDR1 SGHNT, CDR2 YENEEA. Trimming took 3 bases from V and 2 from J, leaving 11 bases between them. The CDR3 is 16 amino acids.